Below, 26 T cell receptor beta chains from the same sample are listed, as sequenced in a study of T cell responses to AZD1222 COVID-19 vaccine. Using immunoSEQ multiplex PCR, the repertoire was profiled, and TCRdb retains in-frame clones only, with some absent. There are some 120,000 clones in the sample; about 90% occur only once, and 1.3% to 1.5% lies in the top ten. The sample consisted of peripheral blood, taken on day 0 of AZD1222 vaccination. The receptor set was obtained from an adult in good health.

V is TRBV5-4 and J is TRBJ2-2, with D unresolved. This CDR3 has 15 residues. Germline values: CDR1 SGHNT, CDR2 YYREEE (reference sequence). V lost 4 bases, J lost 0 bases, and 10 bases lay in between. Written as DNA, the CDR3 is TGTGCCAGCAGCACCGGCCCACCGAACACCGGGGAGCTGTTTTTT. It translates to CASSTGPPNTGELFF.

The table lists this clone with a few counts. The J gene is TRBJ1-2, the V gene TRBV27; 7 bases match TRBD1. The CDR3 is 14 amino acids. The germline V gene encodes CDR1 MNHEY and CDR2 SMNVEV (reference sequence). The junction had 7 bases not matched to a gene; V was cut back by 5 bases and J by 4 bases. The CDR3 loop is CASSKQGTGYGYTF. CDR3 DNA: TGTGCCAGCAGTAAACAGGGGACCGGCTATGGCTACACCTTC.

V usage is TRBV3-1 (or the pseudogene TRBV3-2) and J usage is TRBJ2-2, with D possibly being TRBD1 (6 bases). Germline loops: CDR1 LGHDT, CDR2 YNNKEL (reference sequence). The V end was cut by 6 bases, the J end by 0 bases, with 11 bases between. This CDR3 has 15 amino acids. The CDR3 DNA reads TGTGCCAGCAGACCCGGGACAACGAACACCGGGGAGCTGTTTTTT. It encodes CASRPGTTNTGELFF.

This sequence joins TRBV6-5 and TRBJ1-6; D ambiguous. Germline V gives CDR1 MNHEY, CDR2 SVGAGI. This CDR3 region has 15 residues. Trimming cost V 0 bases and J 5 bases, with 8 bases left between them. CDR3 protein: CASSYSSGDNSPLHF. The DNA for the CDR3 is TGTGCCAGCAGTTACTCGTCAGGAGATAATTCACCCCTCCACTTT.

This chain uses TRBV6-5 with TRBJ1-2; TRBD1 is a possible D gene (5 bases). This CDR3 comprises 14 residues. The germline V gene has CDR1 MNHEY and CDR2 SVGAGI. The V gene lost 0 bases and the J gene lost 6 bases, with 11 bases spanning the gap. CDR3 sequence: CASSYSRRVNGYTF. CDR3 in DNA: TGTGCCAGCAGTTACTCCCGCAGGGTTAATGGCTACACCTTC.

CDR3 sequence reads: CASGIQGRYGYTF. The CDR3 bases are TGTGCCAGCGGAATTCAGGGGAGGTATGGCTACACCTTC. This chain uses TRBV28 with TRBJ1-2; D is possibly TRBD1 (6 bases). The CDR3 runs 13 residues. V lost 8 bases and J lost 5, with 15 bases in between. The germline V gene encodes CDR1 MDHEN and CDR2 SYDVKM.

J is TRBJ1-3 and V is TRBV19, with a possible D match to TRBD1 (5 bases). Germline-derived CDR1 and CDR2 are LNHDA and SQIVND (reference sequence). Trimming left V 4 bases short and J 0 bases short, with 13 bases between. This CDR3 is 16 amino acids long. The CDR3 sequence is CASSRSGAPSGNTIYF. The CDR3 DNA reads as TGTGCCAGTAGTAGATCCGGGGCTCCCTCTGGAAACACCATATATTTT.

The CDR3: CASSLASQGWGYTF. The CDR3 nucleotides read TGTGCCAGCAGCTTAGCATCCCAGGGCTGGGGCTACACCTTC. The rearrangement joins TRBV7-9 to TRBJ1-2; D may be TRBD1 (5 bases). Germline CDR1 reads SEHNR; CDR2 reads FQNEAQ (reference sequence). The CDR3 extends over 14 amino acids. V was cut by 0 bases and J by 8 bases, with 13 bases left in between.

This chain links TRBV7-9 with TRBJ1-1, with 8 bases matching TRBD1. J gave up 4 bases and V 5 bases, and 3 bases lay outside the gene matches. CDR3 length: 13 residues. CDR1 and CDR2 (germline): SEHNR, FQNEAQ (reference sequence). CDR3 protein: CASSGDRGTEAFF. The CDR3 region has the DNA TGTGCCAGCAGCGGTGACAGGGGCACTGAAGCTTTCTTT.

This clone was seen once. J is TRBJ2-1 and V is TRBV27, with 8 bases lining up with TRBD2. Germline CDR1 is MNHEY and CDR2 is SMNVEV (reference sequence). The CDR3 length is 15 residues. V gave up 3 bases and J gave up 5 bases; unmatched junction bases: 6. For the CDR3, the DNA is TGTGCCAGCAGTTTCCAGTCGGGGGGGAACAATGAGCAGTTCTTC. Its protein is CASSFQSGGNNEQFF.

The chain has TRBV3-1 (or the pseudogene TRBV3-2) and TRBJ2-3; unclear D gene. Germline V CDR1 and CDR2: LGHDT, YNNKEL (reference sequence). V was trimmed by 0 bases and J by 5 bases, leaving 9 bases between them. The length of the CDR3 is 14 residues. In nucleotides, the CDR3 is TGTGCCAGCAGCCAAGAGATTATAGTAGATACGCAGTATTTT. This codes for CASSQEIIVDTQYF.

The chain has TRBV30 and TRBJ1-6; tentatively, D is TRBD1 (5 bases). The CDR3 runs to 14 residues. Per germline, CDR1 GTSNPN and CDR2 SVGIG (reference sequence). Trimming removed 3 bases from V and 7 bases from J, with 13 bases in between. The CDR3 DNA reads TGTGCCTGGAGCGGACACGCACAGAATTCACCCCTCCACTTT. It yields the protein CAWSGHAQNSPLHF.

The J gene is TRBJ2-7, the V gene TRBV6-2 or TRBV6-3; D tentatively reads TRBD1 or TRBD2 (5 bases each). This CDR3 spans 13 amino acids. Germline CDR1 MNHEY, CDR2 SVGEGT. The ends were cut back, 2 bases at V and 5 bases at J, with 10 bases in the middle. The CDR3, as DNA: TGTGCCAGCAGTTACGGGGCTAGCAACGAGCAGTACTTC. It specifies CASSYGASNEQYF.

This clone was counted many times. V gene TRBV7-9 combines with J gene TRBJ1-6; D gene ambiguous. Germline CDR1 reads SEHNR; CDR2 reads FQNEAQ (reference sequence). CDR3 size: 15 residues. Trimming stripped 0 bases from V and 10 bases from J, with 13 bases between. The CDR3 region is CASSLARAESSPLHF. For the CDR3, the DNA is TGTGCCAGCAGCTTAGCCCGGGCAGAATCCTCACCCCTCCACTTT.

The CDR3 is CASRRTGAKTQYF. DNA for the CDR3: TGTGCCAGCAGACGCACAGGAGCGAAGACCCAGTACTTC. The V call is TRBV27, the J call TRBJ2-5, with D maybe TRBD1 (5 bases). CDR1 and CDR2 from the germline V gene are MNHEY and SMNVEV (reference sequence). The CDR3 loop spans 13 amino acids. The V gene lost 6 bases and the J gene lost 6 bases, with 14 bases spanning the gap.

The V call is TRBV29-1, the J call TRBJ2-5, with unresolved D. The CDR3 is 15 residues long. Germline CDR1 SQVTM, CDR2 ANQGSEA. V was pared by 2 bases and J by 0 bases, with 13 bases between. The CDR3, as DNA: TGCAGCGTTGAATCCGAGCGACGGTACCAAGAGACCCAGTACTTC. Its protein is CSVESERRYQETQYF.

V is TRBV5-1 and J is TRBJ2-5, with D hard to call. The CDR3 sequence is 13 residues long. Per germline, CDR1 SGHRS and CDR2 YFSETQ. The V gene lost 0 bases and the J gene lost 4 bases, with 7 bases spanning the gap. The CDR3 DNA follows: TGCGCCAGCAGCTTGGACAGAGCAGAGACCCAGTACTTC. It encodes CASSLDRAETQYF.

This clone was seen a single time. This rearrangement joins TRBV19 to TRBJ1-2; tentative D call: TRBD1 (5 bases). Trimming shortened V by 10 bases and J by 7 bases, and 16 bases separated the two germline ends. There are 12 residues in the CDR3. Germline CDR1 is LNHDA and CDR2 is SQIVND (reference sequence). The CDR3 sequence: CATSRTKGGYTF. The CDR3 DNA is TGTGCCACCTCCCGGACAAAAGGTGGCTACACCTTC.

The chain employs TRBV5-4 and TRBJ2-7, with a weak D call TRBD1 (6 bases). Germline values: CDR1 SGHNT, CDR2 YYREEE (reference sequence). The CDR3 is made up of 14 amino acids. Trimming took off 4 bases at V and 2 bases at J, with 13 bases between the two ends. The CDR3: CASSQDRYAYEQYF. CDR3 DNA: TGTGCCAGCAGCCAGGACAGATATGCCTACGAGCAGTACTTC.

V usage is TRBV28 and J usage is TRBJ2-7; TRBD1 aligns across 8 bases. This CDR3 region has 15 residues. With 4 bases clipped from V and 0 bases from J, the junction kept 5 bases outside the gene matches. CDR1 is MDHEN, CDR2 SYDVKM, per germline. The CDR3 DNA reads TGTGCCAGCAGTTATCAGGACAGGGACTCCTACGAGCAGTACTTC. As protein: CASSYQDRDSYEQYF. Full variable domain (missing parts from reference TRBV28 and TRBJ2-7): DVKVTQSSRYLVKRTGEKVFLECVQDMDHENMFWYRQDPGLGLRLIYFSYDVKMKEKGDIPEGYSVSREKKERFSLILESASTNQTSMYLCASSYQDRDSYEQYFGPGTRLTVT.

CDR3 in DNA: TGTGCCAGCGGAGGCATCCTGAAAGAGACCCAGTACTTC. Its protein is CASGGILKETQYF. The chain links TRBV28 to TRBJ2-5; TRBD2 is a possible D gene (5 bases). This CDR3 is built from 13 residues. V gave up 8 bases and J gave up 3 bases, with 13 bases separating them. Germline CDR1 MDHEN, CDR2 SYDVKM.

The V gene is TRBV6-5, the J gene TRBJ1-2, with D perhaps TRBD1 (6 bases). The CDR3 sequence is 14 residues long. Trimming shortened V by 10 bases and J by 5 bases, and 20 bases separated the two germline ends. Germline loops: CDR1 MNHEY, CDR2 SVGAGI. The CDR3 DNA reads as TGTGCCATCCTCGAAGGACAGAGCAAATATGGCTACACCTTC. Its translation: CAILEGQSKYGYTF.

The chain joins TRBV23-1 to TRBJ1-1; TRBD1 might be the D (5 bases). TRBV23-1 is flagged as an ORF with uncertain function. The CDR3 totals 14 residues. V lost 2 bases and J 4 bases, leaving 11 bases between the germline ends. CDR3 DNA: TGCGCCAGCAGTCAAGCGGGGGGTCTCACTGAAGCTTTCTTT. This sequence encodes CASSQAGGLTEAFF.

The chain links TRBV30 to TRBJ2-1; D may be TRBD2 (5 bases). Trimming removed 4 bases from V and 3 bases from J, with 13 bases in between. Germline lookup yields CDR1 GTSNPN and CDR2 SVGIG (reference sequence). The CDR3 is 14 amino acids. CDR3 residues: CAWTRTGVYNEQFF. The CDR3 DNA follows: TGTGCCTGGACCCGCACCGGGGTCTACAATGAGCAGTTCTTC.

J is TRBJ2-5 and V is TRBV18, with D perhaps TRBD2 (5 bases). This CDR3 has 12 amino acids. V shed 3 bases and J shed 8 bases, with 10 bases lying between them. Looked up from germline, CDR1 is KGHSH and CDR2 is LQKENI. CDR3 amino acids: CASSPLRGTQYF. CDR3 nucleotides: TGTGCCAGCTCACCCCTCCGGGGAACCCAGTACTTC.

The chain couples TRBV7-3 to TRBJ2-1, with 7 nucleotides matching TRBD2. After removal of 5 bases from V and 6 bases from J, the junction contained 7 bases not matched to a gene. In germline, CDR1 is SGHTA, CDR2 FQGTGA. There are 14 residues in the CDR3. CDR3 loop: CASSQKTSPNEQFF. The CDR3 region has the DNA TGTGCCAGCAGCCAAAAGACTAGCCCCAATGAGCAGTTCTTC.